The 30 T cell receptor beta chains in this list originate from one sample, sequenced in a study of T and B cells in COVID-19 patients. Multiplex PCR with BIOMED2 TRB-A/B primer pools amplified TRB rearrangements. TCRdb called the multiplex PCR reads again in MiXCR, with one record for every CDR3 protein. The sample lists 9,500 to 13,000 distinct CDR3 sequences, 30% occurring once. TRB was amplified from about 250-500 ng of blood genomic DNA. The sample consisted of blood. These TCRs come from a human donor with active COVID-19.

The rearrangement uses TRBV6-2 or TRBV6-3 and TRBJ1-2; tentatively, D is TRBD1 (5 bases). The CDR3 totals 14 residues. The V and J ends lost 2 bases and 5 bases respectively, with 12 bases between them. Germline values: CDR1 MNHEY, CDR2 SVGEGT. The CDR3 coding sequence is TGTGCCAGCAGTTACCCGGGACTGACTTATGGCTACACCTTC. Amino acids: CASSYPGLTYGYTF.

The chain has TRBV20-1 and TRBJ1-3; tentatively, D is TRBD1 (5 bases). The CDR3 is made up of 15 amino acids. Germline V lookup: CDR1 DFQATT, CDR2 SNEGSKA (reference sequence). V was pared by 5 bases and J by 3 bases, with 17 bases between. CDR3 nucleotide sequence: TGCAGTGCTCCGCGGGTCAGGGTTTTTGGAAACACCATATATTTT. This translates into CSAPRVRVFGNTIYF.

The chain is built from TRBV27 and TRBJ1-1, with 8 bases aligning to TRBD1. V trimming: 0 bases; J trimming: 5 bases; junction bases outside the gene matches: 8. This CDR3 spans 16 amino acids. Germline CDR1 is MNHEY and CDR2 is SMNVEV (reference sequence). The CDR3: CASSLSGTGSGTEAFF. CDR3 DNA sequence: TGTGCCAGCAGTTTATCGGGGACAGGATCGGGAACTGAAGCTTTCTTT.

Within the sample, this clonotype is medium-sized. This chain uses TRBV11-1 with TRBJ2-2; perhaps TRBD2 as D (5 bases). V lost 2 bases, J lost 6 bases, and 16 bases lay in between. The CDR3 length is 16 residues. Germline loops: CDR1 SGHAT, CDR2 FQDESV (reference sequence). The CDR3 DNA reads TGTGCCAGCAGCTTAATGACTAACGCAATCTCCGGGGAGCTGTTTTTT. This gives the protein CASSLMTNAISGELFF.

The gene calls are TRBV5-1 and TRBJ2-3; 9 bases line up with TRBD2. The germline CDR1 and CDR2 sequences are SGHRS and YFSETQ. The junction had 6 bases not matched to a gene; V was cut back by 1 base and J by 3 bases. The CDR3 has 16 amino acids. The chain's CDR3 is CASSLSAGGPTDTQYF. CDR3 sequence (DNA): TGCGCCAGCAGCTTGTCGGCGGGGGGGCCGACAGATACGCAGTATTTT.

V is TRBV12-3 or TRBV12-4 and J is TRBJ1-1; no clear D gene. The V end lost 6 bases, the J end lost 0 bases, and 14 bases lay between the germline ends. The CDR3 contains 15 residues. CDR3 in amino acids: CASSRRVTLNTEAFF. The CDR3 DNA reads TGTGCCAGCAGCCGGAGGGTCACTTTGAACACTGAAGCTTTCTTT.

This chain connects TRBV12-3 or TRBV12-4 to TRBJ2-3, with 10 positions matching TRBD1. CDR3 length: 15 amino acids. V gave up 5 bases and J gave up 6 bases; unmatched junction bases: 8. As DNA, the CDR3 is TGTGCCAGCAGTGAATGGGGACAGGGGTGGGATACGCAGTATTTT. Encoded protein: CASSEWGQGWDTQYF.

This clonotype was counted a few times. The V gene is TRBV7-2, the J gene TRBJ2-7; 7 positions match TRBD2. Per germline, CDR1 SGHTA and CDR2 FQGNSA. The V gene end was trimmed by 4 bases and the J gene end by 7 bases; junction bases not matched to a gene: 1. The length of the CDR3 is 11 residues. The chain's CDR3 is CASSYGGEQYF. In nucleotides, the CDR3 is TGTGCCAGCAGCTACGGGGGGGAGCAGTACTTC. The complete variable domain, with remaining parts taken from reference TRBV7-2 and TRBJ2-7, reads GAGVSQSPSNKVTEKGKDVELRCDPISGHTALYWYRQSLGQGLEFLIYFQGNSAPDKSGLPSDRFSAERTGGSVSTLTIQRTQQEDSAVYLCASSYGGEQYFGPGTRLTVT.

The chain has TRBV11-1 and TRBJ2-2; D assignment may be TRBD1 or TRBD2 (6 bases each). The germline CDR1 and CDR2 sequences are SGHAT and FQDESV (reference sequence). V lost 5 bases and J 6 bases, leaving 19 bases between the germline ends. The CDR3 has 16 residues. The CDR3 region has the DNA TGTGCCAGCAGCCAAAGGGGGGCTCCGAGGGCCGGGGAGCTGTTTTTT. The encoded protein is CASSQRGAPRAGELFF.

The chain links TRBV19 to TRBJ1-5, with TRBD1 identical over 7 bases. CDR1 LNHDA and CDR2 SQIVND come from the germline V gene (reference sequence). Trimming took 5 bases from V and 6 from J; bases not matched to a gene: 7. CDR3 size: 14 residues. The CDR3 coding sequence is TGTGCCAGTAGTCGTAACAGGGGTAGTCAGCCCCAGCATTTT. Its translation: CASSRNRGSQPQHF. Supplemented by reference TRBV19 and TRBJ1-5, the full variable domain reads DGGITQSPKYLFRKEGQNVTLSCEQNLNHDAMYWYRQDPGQGLRLIYYSQIVNDFQKGDIAEGYSVSREKKESFPLTVTSAQKNPTAFYLCASSRNRGSQPQHFGDGTRLSIL.

This sequence joins TRBV6-1 and TRBJ2-5; 7 nucleotides line up with TRBD1. This CDR3 contains 15 residues. Germline V gene lookup returns CDR1 MNHNS and CDR2 SASEGT. V dropped 6 bases and J dropped 2; count of bases not matched to a gene: 9. The CDR3 here is CASRREQGRQETQYF. CDR3 nucleotide sequence: TGTGCCAGCAGAAGAGAACAGGGGCGTCAAGAGACCCAGTACTTC.

This chain joins TRBV20-1 and TRBJ2-7; 9 nucleotides match TRBD1. The V gene end was trimmed by 6 bases and the J gene end by 2 bases; junction bases not matched to a gene: 8. Germline V gene data show CDR1 as DFQATT and CDR2 as SNEGSKA (reference sequence). The length of the CDR3 is 14 residues. CDR3 amino acids: CSARDRASTYEQYF. The CDR3 DNA reads TGCAGTGCCCGGGACAGGGCCTCTACCTACGAGCAGTACTTC.

By share, this clonotype counts as medium-sized (0.01 to 0.1%). The chain couples TRBV19 to TRBJ1-6, with 7 bases matching TRBD1. J lost 8 bases, V lost 3 bases, and 4 bases had no gene match. This CDR3 region has 14 residues. Germline loops: CDR1 LNHDA, CDR2 SQIVND (reference sequence). The CDR3 DNA sequence: TGTGCCAGTAGTATCACAGGGGAGGATTCACCCCTCCACTTT. Translating gives CASSITGEDSPLHF.

This clonotype is medium-sized. V usage is TRBV19 and J usage is TRBJ2-2; TRBD2 matches 8 bases. CDR3 length equals 16 residues. Germline V gene data show CDR1 as LNHDA and CDR2 as SQIVND (reference sequence). V lost 5 bases and J lost 7; bases outside the gene matches: 12. The CDR3 DNA is TGTGCCAGTAGTCTAATCCGGGGGGGGGCCTTCGGGGAGCTGTTTTTT. This translates into CASSLIRGGAFGELFF. Full variable domain (rest looked up from reference TRBV19 and TRBJ2-2): DGGITQSPKYLFRKEGQNVTLSCEQNLNHDAMYWYRQDPGQGLRLIYYSQIVNDFQKGDIAEGYSVSREKKESFPLTVTSAQKNPTAFYLCASSLIRGGAFGELFFGEGSRLTVL.

This clonotype was picked up a small number of times. The V gene is TRBV5-6, the J gene TRBJ2-2; no definite D call. The germline gives CDR1 SGHDT, CDR2 YYEEEE. The V end was cut by 4 bases, the J end by 3 bases, with 4 bases between. The CDR3 loop spans 12 amino acids. Here the CDR3 reads CASSRDTGELFF. CDR3 bases: TGTGCCAGCAGCCGGGACACCGGGGAGCTGTTTTTT. The full variable domain, in which reference TRBV5-6 and TRBJ2-2 provide the parts outside the CDR3, is DAGVTQSPTHLIKTRGQQVTLRCSPKSGHDTVSWYQQALGQGPQFIFQYYEEEERQRGNFPDRFSGHQFPNYSSELNVNALLLGDSALYLCASSRDTGELFFGEGSRLTVL.

The genes are TRBV12-3 or TRBV12-4 and TRBJ1-2; D is undetermined. The CDR3 extends over 13 amino acids. Trimming removed 3 bases from V and 3 bases from J, with 8 bases in between. The CDR3, as DNA: TGTGCCAGCAGTTTGAACCGGGACTATGGCTACACCTTC. It encodes CASSLNRDYGYTF.

By its share, this clonotype is medium-sized. J is TRBJ2-2 and V is TRBV18, with D tentatively TRBD1 (6 bases). V was pared by 4 bases and J by 4 bases, with 7 bases between. The CDR3 contains 13 residues. Germline assignment: CDR1 KGHSH and CDR2 LQKENI. CDR3 DNA sequence: TGTGCCAGCTCACAGGACAGCACCGGGGAGCTGTTTTTT. Amino acids: CASSQDSTGELFF.

This chain links TRBV29-1 with TRBJ2-3; 10 bases line up with TRBD2. The CDR3 is 13 amino acids. From germline, CDR1 is SQVTM and CDR2 ANQGSEA. Trimming removed 5 bases from V and 5 bases from J; junction bases left unmatched: 4. In DNA form, the CDR3 reads TGCAGCGTTAGCGGGGGGGCCGGAGATACGCAGTATTTT. Translating gives CSVSGGAGDTQYF.

This chain uses TRBV28 with TRBJ1-4; D might be TRBD1 (5 bases). Germline V gene lookup returns CDR1 MDHEN and CDR2 SYDVKM. This CDR3 comprises 15 residues. V gave up 3 bases and J gave up 7 bases, with 15 bases separating them. CDR3 nucleotide sequence: TGTGCCAGCAGTTTGGGAGGGGTCGAAGGTGAAAAACTGTTTTTT. As protein: CASSLGGVEGEKLFF.

This clonotype was seen a handful of times. The chain employs TRBV5-1 and TRBJ2-6; no clear D gene. The V and J ends lost 0 bases and 2 bases respectively, with 15 bases between them. Germline assignment: CDR1 SGHRS and CDR2 YFSETQ. This CDR3 has 18 residues. The CDR3 coding sequence is TGCGCCAGCAGCTTGGCCGCCAGCGAGAGCCCTGGGGCCAACGTCCTGACTTTC. The encoded protein is CASSLAASESPGANVLTF.

This clonotype is labeled as medium-sized. The chain links TRBV5-5 to TRBJ2-5; D remains unclear. Trimming removed 2 bases from V and 1 base from J, with 0 bases in between. Looked up from germline, CDR1 is SGHKS and CDR2 is YYEKEE (reference sequence). This CDR3 comprises 11 residues. In nucleotides, the CDR3 is TGTGCCAGCAGCTTCCAAGAGACCCAGTACTTC. The encoded protein is CASSFQETQYF.

The chain links TRBV6-5 to TRBJ1-3; possibly TRBD1 for D (6 bases). This CDR3 is built from 16 residues. V gave up 5 bases and J gave up 0 bases, with 14 bases separating them. Looked up from germline, CDR1 is MNHEY and CDR2 is SVGAGI. The CDR3 sequence: CASSPMGAYSGNTIYF. In DNA form, the CDR3 reads TGTGCCAGCAGTCCGATGGGGGCCTACTCTGGAAACACCATATATTTT.

The chain links TRBV27 to TRBJ2-7; perhaps TRBD1 as D (5 bases). The germline gives CDR1 MNHEY, CDR2 SMNVEV (reference sequence). The V gene lost 6 bases and the J gene lost 1 base, with 13 bases spanning the gap. The CDR3 extends over 14 amino acids. The CDR3 nucleotides are TGTGCCAGCAGACTCACTCAGGGTTCCTACGAGCAGTACTTC. It codes for CASRLTQGSYEQYF.

This clonotype was recorded a few times. The chain recombines TRBV15 with TRBJ1-2, with 7 bases matching TRBD1. Germline CDR1 reads LNHNV; CDR2 reads YYDKDF (reference sequence). The CDR3 covers 13 residues. Germline trimming cut 0 bases from V and 8 bases from J; bases unmatched to any gene: 3. The CDR3 loop is CATSRDLTGGYTF. The CDR3 nucleotides are TGTGCCACCAGCAGAGATCTGACAGGGGGCTACACCTTC.

This clonotype was observed a handful of times. The chain has TRBV12-3 or TRBV12-4 and TRBJ2-3, with 10 bases identical to TRBD2. The CDR3 has 16 amino acids. V trimming: 3 bases; J trimming: 3 bases; junction bases outside the gene matches: 6. As DNA, the CDR3 is TGTGCCAGCAGTTTGTATAGCGGGGGGCGGACAGATACGCAGTATTTT. Translating it yields CASSLYSGGRTDTQYF.

V is TRBV30 and J is TRBJ1-1, with 9 bases aligning to TRBD1. The V gene's germline CDR1 is GTSNPN and CDR2 SVGIG (reference sequence). This CDR3 has 13 amino acids. The trim removed 5 bases at V and 2 bases at J, leaving 3 bases unmatched. CDR3 sequence (DNA): TGTGCCTGGGACAGGGGGGGAAACACTGAAGCTTTCTTT. Translation gives CAWDRGGNTEAFF.

This clonotype is medium-sized (0.01 to 0.1%) in the sample. V is TRBV27 and J is TRBJ2-6; D is ambiguous. Germline V lookup: CDR1 MNHEY, CDR2 SMNVEV (reference sequence). The CDR3 totals 13 residues. The V gene lost 6 bases and the J gene lost 4 bases, with 7 bases spanning the gap. Here the CDR3 DNA reads TGTGCCAGCAGGCTCCGGGGGGCCAACGTCCTGACTTTC. Translated: CASRLRGANVLTF.

This clonotype showed up just a few times. This chain links TRBV6-2 or TRBV6-3 with TRBJ1-1; TRBD1 agrees at 10 bases. The V gene end was trimmed by 5 bases and the J gene end by 0 bases; junction bases not matched to a gene: 9. Germline-derived CDR1 and CDR2 are MNHEY and SVGEGT. This CDR3 has 17 amino acids. The CDR3 reads CASSPTTGGGMNTEAFF. In DNA form, the CDR3 reads TGTGCCAGCAGTCCTACGACAGGGGGCGGAATGAACACTGAAGCTTTCTTT.

The J gene is TRBJ2-2, the V gene TRBV7-2; 9 bases agree with TRBD1. Trimming removed 0 bases from V and 6 bases from J; junction bases left unmatched: 5. The CDR3 runs 16 residues. Germline values: CDR1 SGHTA, CDR2 FQGNSA. The DNA for the CDR3 is TGTGCCAGCAGCTTAGCGGGACAGGGTATCGCCGGGGAGCTGTTTTTT. Translation: CASSLAGQGIAGELFF.

This clonotype is categorized as medium-sized (0.01 to 0.1%). V gene TRBV6-1 combines with J gene TRBJ2-1; TRBD1 might be the D (5 bases). The CDR3 spans 13 residues. Germline V CDR1 and CDR2: MNHNS, SASEGT. V lost 8 bases, J lost 0 bases, and 8 bases lay in between. This CDR3 reads CASGRGSYNEQFF. CDR3 DNA sequence: TGTGCCAGCGGAAGGGGCTCCTACAATGAGCAGTTCTTC.